Following are 18 T cell receptor beta chains from one sample sequenced in a study of T-cell reconstitution after alpha-beta-depleted transplantation in children. A library of TCRbeta sequences, prepared with unique molecular identifiers, was generated. TCRdb itself ran the PCR reads through MiXCR, one entry per CDR3 protein. Of about 640,000 distinct CDR3 sequences listed, 10% to 15% are singletons. Sequenced here: PBMCs, mostly from graft donor cells, sampled 360 days after TCRalphabeta/CD19-depleted stem cell transplant. All receptors come from a male patient aged 10-17 years who had a stem cell transplant for acute myeloid leukemia, so the T cells may come from the graft donor.

V is TRBV5-1 and J is TRBJ1-2; 10 nucleotides agree with TRBD1. This CDR3 is 14 amino acids long. CDR1 SGHRS and CDR2 YFSETQ come from the germline V gene. V was clipped by 3 bases and J by 7 bases; unmatched bases: 6. The CDR3 sequence: CASSYKGTGVGYTF. The CDR3 DNA reads as TGCGCCAGCAGCTATAAAGGGACAGGGGTTGGCTACACCTTC.

This clonotype has only a few counts. For the CDR3, the DNA is TGTGCCAGCAGCATCGACAGGGTTCGCCACGAGCAGTACTTC. It codes for CASSIDRVRHEQYF. J is TRBJ2-7 and V is TRBV6-2 or TRBV6-3, with 7 positions matching TRBD1. CDR1 and CDR2 (germline): MNHEY, SVGEGT. After removal of 6 bases from V and 5 bases from J, the junction contained 10 bases not matched to a gene. The CDR3 length is 14 residues.

The chain has TRBV7-2 and TRBJ1-1; maybe TRBD1 (5 bases). Trimming took off 3 bases at V and 3 bases at J, with 17 bases between the two ends. The CDR3 loop spans 16 amino acids. The germline V gene has CDR1 SGHTA and CDR2 FQGNSA. CDR3 DNA sequence: TGTGCCAGCAGCTTGCTAGTCCGATGGGGGTACACTGAAGCTTTCTTT. Amino acid sequence: CASSLLVRWGYTEAFF.

The chain is built from TRBV28 and TRBJ2-7; TRBD1 agrees at 9 bases. Unmatched junction bases numbered 7, after V lost 2 bases and J lost 5 bases. Germline values: CDR1 MDHEN, CDR2 SYDVKM. The length of the CDR3 is 15 residues. The CDR3 bases are TGTGCCAGCAGTTTAACCGGGACAGGGAGGGACGAGCAGTACTTC. Its translation: CASSLTGTGRDEQYF.

The V gene is TRBV4-3, the J gene TRBJ2-1; TRBD1 or TRBD2 may be the D gene (5 bases each). Germline loops: CDR1 LGHNA, CDR2 YSLEER. The CDR3 loop spans 12 amino acids. V was clipped by 3 bases and J by 9 bases, with 9 bases between them. CDR3 coding DNA: TGCGCCAGCAGCCATCCCGGGACTGAGCAGTTCTTC. Amino acid sequence: CASSHPGTEQFF.

The chain has TRBV20-1 and TRBJ2-7; 11 positions agree with TRBD2. The CDR3 covers 16 residues. Trimming at V came to 0 bases and at J to 4 bases, leaving 8 bases not matched to a gene. The V gene's germline CDR1 is DFQATT and CDR2 SNEGSKA (reference sequence). The CDR3: CSARDHTSGSMYEQYF. DNA of the CDR3: TGCAGTGCTAGAGATCACACTAGCGGGAGTATGTACGAGCAGTACTTC.

Comment on this clonotype: The junction differs from germline at one of its ends, possibly a read error. This rearrangement joins TRBV28 to TRBJ1-5; tentative D call: TRBD1 (6 bases). The CDR3 spans 15 residues. Germline V gene lookup returns CDR1 MDHEN and CDR2 SYDVKM. This CDR3 reads CSSSLQGYSNQPQHF. The CDR3 nucleotides read TGTTCCAGCAGTCTTCAGGGGTATAGCAATCAGCCCCAGCATTTT.

This clonotype was detected ten times or more. The V gene is TRBV24-1, the J gene TRBJ2-1; 12 bases align to TRBD2. The V and J ends lost 12 bases and 5 bases, in that order; junction bases with no gene match: 7. Germline V gene lookup returns CDR1 KGHDR and CDR2 SFDVKD. CDR3 size: 14 residues. CDR3 sequence: CAAGTSGLNNEQFF. The CDR3 coding sequence is TGTGCCGCGGGGACTAGCGGGCTAAACAATGAGCAGTTCTTC.

This clonotype was seen repeatedly, ten times or more. This sequence joins TRBV20-1 and TRBJ2-3; the D is unclear. This CDR3 spans 14 amino acids. V lost 5 bases and J lost 2, with 14 bases in between. Germline V CDR1 and CDR2: DFQATT, SNEGSKA (reference sequence). The DNA of the CDR3 is TGCAGTGCTGGACCCACCTTGGCCACAGATACGCAGTATTTT. Protein sequence: CSAGPTLATDTQYF.

CDR3 nucleotides: TGTGCCAGCAGCTTAGCGGCCCTCGGACAGGGGGCCAATTCACCCCTCCACTTT. Translation gives CASSLAALGQGANSPLHF. The chain recombines TRBV7-6 with TRBJ1-6; the match to TRBD1 covers 11 bases. Unmatched junction bases numbered 8, after V lost 0 bases and J lost 7 bases. The CDR3 covers 18 residues. Germline-derived CDR1 and CDR2 are SGHVS and FNYEAQ.

The chain joins TRBV29-1 to TRBJ1-1, with a weak D call TRBD1 (6 bases). The CDR3 totals 22 residues. V was pared by 1 base and J by 2 bases, with 35 bases between. Germline assignment: CDR1 SQVTM and CDR2 ANQGSEA. The CDR3 is CSVEAPFKPRGAKPAVNTEAFF. The CDR3 bases are TGCAGCGTTGAAGCCCCCTTTAAGCCGCGGGGGGCCAAACCAGCAGTAAACACTGAAGCTTTCTTT.

This clonotype appeared many times. The rearrangement joins TRBV4-3 to TRBJ2-2; no reliable D call. Germline V gene lookup returns CDR1 LGHNA and CDR2 YSLEER. The CDR3 extends over 17 amino acids. V was shortened by 3 bases and J by 0 bases, with 14 bases between the two germline ends. The chain's CDR3 is CASSHPSLGANTGELFF. DNA for the CDR3: TGCGCCAGCAGCCACCCTTCCCTGGGCGCGAACACCGGGGAGCTGTTTTTT.

This clonotype was observed a few times. The chain is built from TRBV5-4 and TRBJ2-5; D uncertain. Germline CDR1 and CDR2: SGHNT and YYREEE (reference sequence). The CDR3 covers 15 residues. V was cut by 7 bases and J by 0 bases, with 16 bases left in between. CDR3 residues: CASYAQDPYQETQYF. DNA for the CDR3: TGTGCCAGCTATGCCCAGGACCCGTACCAAGAGACCCAGTACTTC.

This clonotype was picked up many times. The chain recombines TRBV6-5 with TRBJ2-7; 10 nucleotides align to TRBD2. This CDR3 has 15 amino acids. With V trimmed by 4 bases and J by 6 bases, 9 bases remained unmatched. The germline CDR1 and CDR2 sequences are MNHEY and SVGAGI. The CDR3 coding sequence is TGTGCCAGCAGTTCCCCTAGCGGGAGTACCGCCGAGCAGTACTTC. Its protein product is CASSSPSGSTAEQYF.

The chain carries TRBV7-9 and TRBJ1-2; 8 bases line up with TRBD1. This CDR3 has 13 amino acids. Germline V gene lookup returns CDR1 SEHNR and CDR2 FQNEAQ (reference sequence). V lost 6 bases and J lost 6; bases outside the gene matches: 6. Here the CDR3 DNA reads TGTGCCAGCAGGTGGCAGGGGGCGCATGGCTACACCTTC. Translation gives CASRWQGAHGYTF.

This clonotype was seen only a few times. A junction end diverges from the germline sequence, so it may reflect a read error. J is TRBJ2-1 and V is TRBV12-3 or TRBV12-4, with 11 bases fitting TRBD2. The CDR3 spans 14 residues. The CDR3 protein is CASSIAGGGNEQFF. CDR3 sequence (DNA): TGTGCCAGCAGTATAGCGGGAGGGGGGAATGAGCAGTTCTTC.

This clonotype has only a few counts. This sequence joins TRBV7-9 and TRBJ2-4; D possibly corresponds to TRBD2 (6 bases). V lost 5 bases and J lost 3, with 14 bases in between. The germline gives CDR1 SEHNR, CDR2 FQNEAQ (reference sequence). The CDR3 consists of 15 residues. Here the CDR3 DNA reads TGTGCCAGCAGCCGACTAGGGGTTGACAAAAACATTCAGTACTTC. Its translation: CASSRLGVDKNIQYF.

The V gene is TRBV12-3 or TRBV12-4, the J gene TRBJ2-7; D gene unclear. This CDR3 is 15 amino acids long. Between the trimmed V and J ends, which lost 6 bases and 2 bases, there was a span of 17 bases. DNA of the CDR3: TGTGCCAGCAGATTTAGGGAAGGTACGACCTACGAGCAGTACTTC. It codes for CASRFREGTTYEQYF.